Following are 20 T cell receptor beta chains from one sample sequenced in a study of cytomegalovirus exposure and HLA in healthy donors. The PCR ran on 60 Vbeta and 13 Jbeta primers. Generated by immunoSEQ multiplex PCR, the TCRdb table keeps only in-frame clones and is missing some. The sample carries under 200,000 clones, about 77% recorded once. Sequencing was done on a sample of PBMCs. The origin of the receptors is a woman aged 45-65 years in good health and CMV-seronegative.

V gene TRBV16 combines with J gene TRBJ1-2, with D perhaps TRBD1 (6 bases). CDR1 KGHSY and CDR2 FQNENV come from the germline V gene. The CDR3 consists of 12 residues. Trimming removed 6 bases at V and 2 bases at J, with 7 bases between. In DNA form, the CDR3 reads TGTGCCAGCAGTCAGGGGAACTATGGCTACACCTTC. This encodes CASSQGNYGYTF.

This clone was detected a few times. The genes are TRBV2 and TRBJ1-2; 10 nucleotides agree with TRBD1. There are 18 residues in the CDR3. J lost 7 bases, V lost 3 bases, and 17 bases had no gene match. Germline CDR1 SNHLY, CDR2 FYNNEI. This CDR3 is CASSDPRDRGLLGAGYTF. The CDR3 DNA follows: TGTGCCAGCAGTGACCCCCGGGACAGGGGTTTGTTGGGGGCTGGCTACACCTTC.

The rearrangement uses TRBV23-1 and TRBJ2-1, with D perhaps matching TRBD1 (7 bases). TRBV23-1 is identified as an open reading frame with a role that is uncertain. The CDR3 covers 22 residues. The V end lost 4 bases, the J end lost 2 bases, and 33 bases lay between the germline ends. The chain's CDR3 is CASSPPGAPERGRHHPYNEQFF. CDR3 bases: TGCGCCAGCAGTCCGCCGGGGGCCCCGGAGAGGGGGCGACACCATCCCTACAATGAGCAGTTCTTC.

This clone has more than one count but fewer than ten. The rearrangement links TRBV10-3 to TRBJ2-1; D possibly corresponds to TRBD1 (6 bases). CDR1 is ENHRY and CDR2 is SYGVKD in the germline V gene. Trimming removed 8 bases from V and 3 bases from J, with 14 bases in between. This CDR3 spans 14 amino acids. This CDR3 reads CAIGAGEGYNEQFF. The DNA of the CDR3 is TGTGCCATCGGGGCAGGGGAAGGCTACAATGAGCAGTTCTTC.

This chain connects TRBV19 to TRBJ1-3; D call uncertain. Germline values: CDR1 LNHDA, CDR2 SQIVND (reference sequence). V lost 7 bases and J 4 bases, leaving 8 bases between the germline ends. The CDR3 has 12 amino acids. The CDR3 DNA reads as TGTGCCAGTACCATCCCAGGAAACACCATATATTTT. Its translation is CASTIPGNTIYF. The variable domain in full, completed from reference TRBV19 and TRBJ1-3, reads DGGITQSPKYLFRKEGQNVTLSCEQNLNHDAMYWYRQDPGQGLRLIYYSQIVNDFQKGDIAEGYSVSREKKESFPLTVTSAQKNPTAFYLCASTIPGNTIYFGEGSWLTVV.

The chain couples TRBV6-5 to TRBJ2-1; 8 bases fit TRBD2. The J segment lost 7 bases and the V segment lost 2 bases, leaving 10 bases of the junction unmatched. Germline CDR1 reads MNHEY; CDR2 reads SVGAGI. This CDR3 has 16 amino acids. CDR3 residues: CASSYGGTSPNNEQFF. In DNA form, the CDR3 reads TGTGCCAGCAGTTACGGCGGGACTAGTCCCAATAATGAGCAGTTCTTC.

The rearrangement uses TRBV5-4 and TRBJ2-5, with D possibly TRBD2 on 6 matching bases. Trimming removed 9 bases at V and 5 bases at J, with 14 bases between. This CDR3 spans 12 amino acids. CDR1 and CDR2 (germline): SGHNT, YYREEE (reference sequence). CDR3 protein: CATVSEGETQYF. The CDR3 region has the DNA TGTGCCACTGTCTCGGAGGGGGAGACCCAGTACTTC.

This clone was seen only a few times. The genes are TRBV7-6 and TRBJ1-5; TRBD1 matches 7 bases. The germline V gene has CDR1 SGHVS and CDR2 FNYEAQ. The ends lost 0 bases at V and 3 bases at J; junction bases unmatched: 5. The CDR3 contains 16 residues. As DNA, the CDR3 is TGTGCCAGCAGCTTAGCCGCCGGACAGGTCAATCAGCCCCAGCATTTT. This sequence encodes CASSLAAGQVNQPQHF.

This clone has a single count. The J gene is TRBJ2-5, the V gene TRBV30; no firm D call. The V end lost 1 base, the J end lost 4 bases, and 13 bases lay between the germline ends. The germline gives CDR1 GTSNPN, CDR2 SVGIG (reference sequence). This CDR3 has 14 residues. The CDR3 DNA follows: TGTGCCTGGAGTGAATCATTAAATAGAGAGACCCAGTACTTC. This gives the protein CAWSESLNRETQYF.

V and J are TRBV27 and TRBJ1-2, with TRBD1 as a possible D gene (5 bases). The CDR3 runs to 16 residues. Germline V CDR1 and CDR2: MNHEY, SMNVEV (reference sequence). V lost 4 bases, J lost 4 bases, and 19 bases lay in between. The CDR3 DNA reads as TGTGCCAGCAGTTCCCCAGGGCAAGGCAGCCGCTATGGCTACACCTTC. This translates into CASSSPGQGSRYGYTF.

V gene TRBV10-3 combines with J gene TRBJ1-1; D ambiguous. V lost 0 bases and J 2 bases, leaving 10 bases between the germline ends. The length of the CDR3 is 15 residues. Germline V gene data show CDR1 as ENHRY and CDR2 as SYGVKD. CDR3 sequence (DNA): TGTGCCATCAGTGAGTCTCCCGCGGCAAACACTGAAGCTTTCTTT. Protein: CAISESPAANTEAFF.

The chain links TRBV6-6 to TRBJ1-2; D is unclear. Trimming cost V 2 bases and J 5 bases, with 6 bases left between them. Germline V gene sequence: CDR1 MNHNY, CDR2 SVGAGI (reference sequence). The CDR3 runs to 12 residues. The CDR3 nucleotides read TGTGCCAGCAGTTACGAGATATATGGCTACACCTTC. It codes for CASSYEIYGYTF.

The chain is built from TRBV7-2 and TRBJ2-5; 8 bases are shared with TRBD2. From germline, CDR1 is SGHTA and CDR2 FQGNSA. This CDR3 spans 15 amino acids. After removal of 3 bases from V and 2 bases from J, the junction contained 5 bases not matched to a gene. CDR3 residues: CASSFGLAVQETQYF. As DNA, the CDR3 is TGTGCCAGCAGCTTTGGACTAGCTGTACAAGAGACCCAGTACTTC.

The chain couples TRBV11-3 to TRBJ2-3, with 8 bases fitting TRBD1. The CDR3 is 15 amino acids. The germline CDR1 and CDR2 sequences are SGHNT and YENEEA. The trim removed 3 bases at V and 2 bases at J, leaving 4 bases unmatched. DNA of the CDR3: TGTGCCAGCAGCTTCGGCCAGGGGGCCACAGATACGCAGTATTTT. Its protein product is CASSFGQGATDTQYF.

This rearrangement joins TRBV18 to TRBJ1-5; 7 bases match TRBD1. CDR1 KGHSH and CDR2 LQKENI come from the germline V gene. Germline trimming cut 3 bases from V and 6 bases from J; bases unmatched to any gene: 5. The CDR3 is made up of 14 amino acids. CDR3 sequence: CASSPPNRGQPQHF. The CDR3 region has the DNA TGTGCCAGCTCACCCCCCAACAGGGGTCAGCCCCAGCATTTT.

The CDR3 sequence is CASFLQGKLFF. CDR3 sequence (DNA): TGTGCCAGCTTCTTACAGGGTAAACTGTTTTTT. This chain links TRBV28 with TRBJ1-4, with a tentative D call TRBD1 (6 bases). Germline lookup yields CDR1 MDHEN and CDR2 SYDVKM. This CDR3 has 11 amino acids. Trimming removed 8 bases from V and 11 bases from J, with 12 bases in between.

The rearrangement uses TRBV28 and TRBJ1-4; tentative D call: TRBD1 (6 bases). V lost 3 bases to trimming and J lost 4 bases, with 12 bases between them. The germline V gene encodes CDR1 MDHEN and CDR2 SYDVKM. This CDR3 region has 15 residues. The CDR3 DNA is TGTGCCAGCAGTTTTGGCGGGGGCTTTAATGAAAAACTGTTTTTT. This gives the protein CASSFGGGFNEKLFF.

This clone was detected only a few times. The gene calls are TRBV7-2 and TRBJ2-1; 8 bases fit TRBD2. Germline trimming cut 5 bases from V and 4 bases from J; bases unmatched to any gene: 7. CDR3 length: 15 residues. CDR1 and CDR2 from the germline V gene are SGHTA and FQGNSA. The CDR3 sequence: CASSLTSGPYNEQFF. CDR3 bases: TGTGCCAGCAGCCTAACTAGCGGCCCTTACAATGAGCAGTTCTTC. The full variable domain, with the rest looked up from reference TRBV7-2 and TRBJ2-1, is GAGVSQSPSNKVTEKGKDVELRCDPISGHTALYWYRQSLGQGLEFLIYFQGNSAPDKSGLPSDRFSAERTGGSVSTLTIQRTQQEDSAVYLCASSLTSGPYNEQFFGPGTRLTVL.

The chain uses TRBV4-3 and TRBJ2-1; a possible D gene is TRBD1 (6 bases). This CDR3 has 16 amino acids. From germline, CDR1 is LGHNA and CDR2 YSLEER. Trimming removed 1 base from V and 1 base from J, with 11 bases in between. Here the CDR3 DNA reads TGCGCCAGCAGCCAAGGAACACAGGGATCCTACAATGAGCAGTTCTTC. Translation: CASSQGTQGSYNEQFF.

The CDR3 reads CASSYMGQGAYEQYF. CDR3 DNA sequence: TGCGCCAGCAGCTACATGGGACAGGGGGCTTACGAGCAGTACTTC. The rearrangement uses TRBV5-1 and TRBJ2-7; 12 bases align to TRBD1. The V and J ends lost 3 bases and 4 bases, in that order; junction bases with no gene match: 5. The CDR3 totals 15 residues. Per germline, CDR1 SGHRS and CDR2 YFSETQ.